This T cell receptor beta chain was sequenced during a study of T cell responses to AZD1222 COVID-19 vaccine. With regard to this clone: The antigen is not known.

Measured with immunoSEQ multiplex PCR; TCRdb has only the in-frame clones, and not every one. The table has 100,000 or so clones, around 82% seen once; the top ten hold approximately 15%. General study points: Sampled repertoires all dated from after the peak T cell response. Nearly half of unique spike-specific TCRs reportedly avoided B.1.351 and B.1.1.7 mutated regions. Dominant at 160-218 and 743-854, vaccine-associated CD4 TCRs also spanned spike.

The source is an adult in good health. Source: peripheral blood, taken on day 0 of AZD1222 vaccination.

CDR3 region: CASAEVDRGEPQHF. The CDR3, as DNA: TGTGCCAGCGCGGAAGTGGACCGAGGGGAGCCCCAGCATTTT. The gene calls are TRBV19 and TRBJ1-5; maybe TRBD1 (5 bases). The CDR3 extends over 14 amino acids. V lost 9 bases to trimming and J lost 8 bases, with 20 bases between them. CDR1 is LNHDA, CDR2 SQIVND, per germline (reference sequence). Combining the CDR3 with reference TRBV19 and TRBJ1-5 gives the whole variable domain DGGITQSPKYLFRKEGQNVTLSCEQNLNHDAMYWYRQDPGQGLRLIYYSQIVNDFQKGDIAEGYSVSREKKESFPLTVTSAQKNPTAFYLCASAEVDRGEPQHFGDGTRLSIL.